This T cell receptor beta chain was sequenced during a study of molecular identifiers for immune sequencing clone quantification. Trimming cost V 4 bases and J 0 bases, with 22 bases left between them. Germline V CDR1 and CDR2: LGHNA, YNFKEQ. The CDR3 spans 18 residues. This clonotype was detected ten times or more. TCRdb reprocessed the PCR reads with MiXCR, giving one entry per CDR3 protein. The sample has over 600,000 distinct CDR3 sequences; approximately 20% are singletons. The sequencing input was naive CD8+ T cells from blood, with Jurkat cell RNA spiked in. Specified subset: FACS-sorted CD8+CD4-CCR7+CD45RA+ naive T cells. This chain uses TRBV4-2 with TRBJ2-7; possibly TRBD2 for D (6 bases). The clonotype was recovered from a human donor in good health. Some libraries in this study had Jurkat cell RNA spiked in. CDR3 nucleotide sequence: TGTGCCAGCAGCCCCCCAATTACCGGGACTTTAAGCTCCTACGAGCAGTACTTC. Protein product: CASSPPITGTLSSYEQYF.